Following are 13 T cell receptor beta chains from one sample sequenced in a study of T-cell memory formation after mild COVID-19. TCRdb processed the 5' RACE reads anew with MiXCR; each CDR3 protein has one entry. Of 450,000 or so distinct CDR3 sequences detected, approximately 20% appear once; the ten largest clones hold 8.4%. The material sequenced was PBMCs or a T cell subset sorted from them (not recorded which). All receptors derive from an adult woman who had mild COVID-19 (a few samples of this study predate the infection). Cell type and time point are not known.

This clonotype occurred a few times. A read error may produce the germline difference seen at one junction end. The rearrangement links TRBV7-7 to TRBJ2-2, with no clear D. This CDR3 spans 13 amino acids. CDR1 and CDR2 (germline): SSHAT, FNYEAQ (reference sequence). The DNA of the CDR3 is TGTGCTAGCAGCTTAGAGAACACCGGGGAGCTGTTTTTT. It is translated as CASSLENTGELFF.

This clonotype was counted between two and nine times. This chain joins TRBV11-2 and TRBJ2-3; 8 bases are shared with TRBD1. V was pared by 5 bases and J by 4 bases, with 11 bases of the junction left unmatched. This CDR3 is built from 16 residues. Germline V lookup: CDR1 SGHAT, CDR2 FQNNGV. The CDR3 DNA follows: TGTGCCAGCAGCAGACTTATGGCAGGGGGCCCAGATACGCAGTATTTT. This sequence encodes CASSRLMAGGPDTQYF.

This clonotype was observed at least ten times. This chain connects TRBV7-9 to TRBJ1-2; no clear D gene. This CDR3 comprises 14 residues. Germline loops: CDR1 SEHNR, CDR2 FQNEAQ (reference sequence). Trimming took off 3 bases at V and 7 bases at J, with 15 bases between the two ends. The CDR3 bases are TGTGCCAGCAGCTTCGAGACGGGTCCGGGTGGCTACACCTTC. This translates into CASSFETGPGGYTF.

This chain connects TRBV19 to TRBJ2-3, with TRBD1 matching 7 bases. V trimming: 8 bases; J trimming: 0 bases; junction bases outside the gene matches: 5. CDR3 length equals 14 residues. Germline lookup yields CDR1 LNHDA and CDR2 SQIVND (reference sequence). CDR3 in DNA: TGTGCCAGTCAGACAGGGACAAGCACAGATACGCAGTATTTT. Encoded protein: CASQTGTSTDTQYF.

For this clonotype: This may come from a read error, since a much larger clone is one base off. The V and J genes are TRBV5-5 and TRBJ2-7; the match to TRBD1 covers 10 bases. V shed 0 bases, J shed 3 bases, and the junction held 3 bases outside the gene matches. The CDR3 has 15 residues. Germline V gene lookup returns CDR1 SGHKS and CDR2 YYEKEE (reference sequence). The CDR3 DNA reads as TGTGCCAGCAGCTTGGCTTGGGACAGGGGCTACGAGCAGTACTTC. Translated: CASSLAWDRGYEQYF.

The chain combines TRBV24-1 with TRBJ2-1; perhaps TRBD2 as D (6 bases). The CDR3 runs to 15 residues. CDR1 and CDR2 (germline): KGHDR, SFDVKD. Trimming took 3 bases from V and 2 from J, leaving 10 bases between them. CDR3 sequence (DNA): TGTGCCACCAGTGATCCGGGACTCACCTACAATGAGCAGTTCTTC. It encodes CATSDPGLTYNEQFF.

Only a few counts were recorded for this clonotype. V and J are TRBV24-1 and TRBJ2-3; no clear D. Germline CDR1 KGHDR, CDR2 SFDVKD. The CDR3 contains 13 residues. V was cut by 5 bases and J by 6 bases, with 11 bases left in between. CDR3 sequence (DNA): TGTGCCACCAGTGGAGTAGAAGCTGATACGCAGTATTTT. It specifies CATSGVEADTQYF.

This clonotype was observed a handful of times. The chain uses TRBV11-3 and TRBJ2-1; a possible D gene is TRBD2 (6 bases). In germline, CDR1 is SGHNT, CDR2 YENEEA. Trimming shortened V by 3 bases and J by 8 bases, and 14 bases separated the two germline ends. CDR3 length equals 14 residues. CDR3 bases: TGTGCCAGCAGCTTGGGGGGAATGGTCTATGAGCAGTTCTTC. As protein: CASSLGGMVYEQFF.

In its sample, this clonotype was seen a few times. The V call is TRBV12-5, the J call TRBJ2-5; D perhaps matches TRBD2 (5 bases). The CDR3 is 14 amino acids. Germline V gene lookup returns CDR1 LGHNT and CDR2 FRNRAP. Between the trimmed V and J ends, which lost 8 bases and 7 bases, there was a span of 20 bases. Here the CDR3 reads CASCSSGGGGTQYF. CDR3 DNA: TGTGCTAGTTGTTCGAGTGGAGGTGGCGGGACCCAGTACTTC.

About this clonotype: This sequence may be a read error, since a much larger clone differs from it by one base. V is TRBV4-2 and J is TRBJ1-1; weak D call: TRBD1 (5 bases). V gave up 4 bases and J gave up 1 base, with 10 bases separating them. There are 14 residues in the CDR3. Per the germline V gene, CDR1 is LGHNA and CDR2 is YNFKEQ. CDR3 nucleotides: TGTGCCAGCAGCCGAGAGCAGGGGAACACTGAAGCTTTCTTT. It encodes CASSREQGNTEAFF.

Here the CDR3 reads CASSLGEVGANVLTF. The DNA for the CDR3 is TGTGCCAGCAGCTTAGGGGAGGTTGGGGCCAACGTCCTGACTTTC. The chain couples TRBV7-3 to TRBJ2-6; possible D gene TRBD2, 6 bases. Germline CDR1 reads SGHTA; CDR2 reads FQGTGA. V shed 2 bases and J shed 3 bases, with 8 bases lying between them. The CDR3 covers 15 residues. Complete variable domain (other parts from reference TRBV7-3 and TRBJ2-6): GAGVSQTPSNKVTEKGKYVELRCDPISGHTALYWYRQSLGQGPEFLIYFQGTGAADDSGLPNDRFFAVRPEGSVSTLKIQRTERGDSAVYLCASSLGEVGANVLTFGAGSRLTVL.

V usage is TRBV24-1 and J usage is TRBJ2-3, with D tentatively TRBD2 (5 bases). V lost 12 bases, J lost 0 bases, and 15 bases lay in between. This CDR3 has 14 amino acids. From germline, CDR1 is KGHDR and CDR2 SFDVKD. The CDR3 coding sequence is TGTGCCTATGGAGGAGGATCTAGCACAGATACGCAGTATTTT. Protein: CAYGGGSSTDTQYF.

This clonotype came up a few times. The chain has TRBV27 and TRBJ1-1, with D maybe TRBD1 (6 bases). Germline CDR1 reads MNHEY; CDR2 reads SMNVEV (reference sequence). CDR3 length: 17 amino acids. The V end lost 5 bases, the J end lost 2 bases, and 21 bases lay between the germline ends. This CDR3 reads CASSPRITGPFNTEAFF. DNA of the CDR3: TGTGCCAGCAGTCCCAGGATAACAGGGCCCTTTAACACTGAAGCTTTCTTT.